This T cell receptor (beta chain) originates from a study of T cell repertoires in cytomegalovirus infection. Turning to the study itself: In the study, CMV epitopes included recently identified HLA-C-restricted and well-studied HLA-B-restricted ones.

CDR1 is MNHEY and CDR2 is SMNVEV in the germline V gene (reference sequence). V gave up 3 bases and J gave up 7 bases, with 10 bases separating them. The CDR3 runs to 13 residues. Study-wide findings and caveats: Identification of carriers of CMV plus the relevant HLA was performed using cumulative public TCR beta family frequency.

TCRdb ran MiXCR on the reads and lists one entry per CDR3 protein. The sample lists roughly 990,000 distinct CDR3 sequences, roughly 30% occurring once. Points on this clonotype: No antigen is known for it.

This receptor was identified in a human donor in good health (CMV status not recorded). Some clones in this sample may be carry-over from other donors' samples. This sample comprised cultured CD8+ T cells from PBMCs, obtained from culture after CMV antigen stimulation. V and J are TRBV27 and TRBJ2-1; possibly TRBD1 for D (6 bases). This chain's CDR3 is CASSFQGQNEQFF. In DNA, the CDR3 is TGTGCCAGCAGTTTTCAGGGGCAAAATGAGCAGTTCTTC.